The rows below give T cell receptor beta chains drawn from one sample of a study of shared T cell receptors in the human thymus. Method: immunoSEQ multiplex PCR; TCRdb's copy keeps in-frame clones and lacks some. Seen here are under 450,000 clones, 85% to 95% observed once, and the top ten hold roughly 0.02%. The source material was thymocytes. All receptors derive from a human donor. Each CDR3 is given with its conserved first and last residue. The order of the fields is V gene, CDR3 length, D gene, clone size, J gene, CDR3 DNA, CDR3 protein. D genes are given only for firm matches. Only part of the rows carry a size: once, few, many, or a class if the clone is expanded.

V gene: TRBV19; CDR3 length: 14; D gene: TRBD1; clone size: -; J gene: TRBJ1-5; CDR3 DNA: TGTGCCAGTAGTCCCAGGACAGGGGATCAGCCCCAGCATTTT; CDR3 protein: CASSPRTGDQPQHF
V gene: TRBV5-1; CDR3 length: 16; D gene: TRBD2; clone size: -; J gene: TRBJ2-2; CDR3 DNA: TGCGCCAGCAGTTCAGAGACTAGCGGACCAGGGGGGGAGCTGTTTTTT; CDR3 protein: CASSSETSGPGGELFF
V gene: TRBV5-5; CDR3 length: 17; D gene: TRBD2; clone size: -; J gene: TRBJ2-1; CDR3 DNA: TGTGCCAGCAGCTTGAGACTAGCGGGAGGGCCATGGAATGAGCAGTTCTTC; CDR3 protein: CASSLRLAGGPWNEQFF
V gene: TRBV7-9; CDR3 length: 13; D gene: -; clone size: -; J gene: TRBJ2-1; CDR3 DNA: TGTGCCAGCAGCTTATCGCTCTACAATGAGCAGTTCTTC; CDR3 protein: CASSLSLYNEQFF
V gene: TRBV6-1; CDR3 length: 14; D gene: -; clone size: -; J gene: TRBJ2-7; CDR3 DNA: TGTGCCAGCAGTGAATTCCGGACGTATCGCGAGCAGTACTTC; CDR3 protein: CASSEFRTYREQYF
V gene: TRBV2; CDR3 length: 15; D gene: TRBD2; clone size: -; J gene: TRBJ2-2; CDR3 DNA: TGTGCCAGCATTATGACTAGCGACCAGACCGGGGAGCTGTTTTTT; CDR3 protein: CASIMTSDQTGELFF
V gene: TRBV9; CDR3 length: 18; D gene: TRBD2; clone size: -; J gene: TRBJ2-7; CDR3 DNA: TGTGCCAGCAGCCAAGAGGGGAAGGGACTAGCGGCCTCCTACGAGCAGTACTTC; CDR3 protein: CASSQEGKGLAASYEQYF
V gene: TRBV28; CDR3 length: 20; D gene: -; clone size: -; J gene: TRBJ2-1; CDR3 DNA: TGTGCCAGCAGCCGGGGACAGGGAACAACGGGAGGGCGAGTTGTGTATGAGCAGTTCTTC; CDR3 protein: CASSRGQGTTGGRVVYEQFF
V gene: TRBV5-4; CDR3 length: 11; D gene: -; clone size: -; J gene: TRBJ2-7; CDR3 DNA: TGTGCCAGCAGCTTAGCCATGGAGCAGTACTTC; CDR3 protein: CASSLAMEQYF
V gene: TRBV27; CDR3 length: 18; D gene: TRBD2; clone size: -; J gene: TRBJ2-1; CDR3 DNA: TGTGCCAGCAGTGGATCCGGACTAGCGGGAGGTATGGACAATGAGCAGTTCTTC; CDR3 protein: CASSGSGLAGGMDNEQFF
V gene: TRBV18; CDR3 length: 15; D gene: TRBD1; clone size: -; J gene: TRBJ2-1; CDR3 DNA: TGTGCCAGCTCACTTAGACAGGGCTCCTACAATGAGCAGTTCTTC; CDR3 protein: CASSLRQGSYNEQFF
V gene: TRBV14; CDR3 length: 14; D gene: -; clone size: once; J gene: TRBJ1-4; CDR3 DNA: TGTGCCAGCAGCCAAGCCGTTTCGGGTGAAAAACTGTTTTTT; CDR3 protein: CASSQAVSGEKLFF
V gene: TRBV14; CDR3 length: 17; D gene: -; clone size: -; J gene: TRBJ1-3; CDR3 DNA: TGTGCCAGCAGCCAAGGGTTTCTCGGGCCCTCTGGAAACACCATATATTTT; CDR3 protein: CASSQGFLGPSGNTIYF
V gene: TRBV28; CDR3 length: 12; D gene: -; clone size: -; J gene: TRBJ2-7; CDR3 DNA: TGTGCCAGCAGCTGTGCCCACTACGAGCAGTACTTC; CDR3 protein: CASSCAHYEQYF
V gene: TRBV28; CDR3 length: 14; D gene: TRBD2; clone size: -; J gene: TRBJ2-3; CDR3 DNA: TGTGCCAGCAGTTGGACTAGCGGGACAGATACGCAGTATTTT; CDR3 protein: CASSWTSGTDTQYF
V gene: TRBV6-1; CDR3 length: 17; D gene: -; clone size: -; J gene: TRBJ2-7; CDR3 DNA: TGTGCCAGCAGTGAAAGCCCACCTACTACTAGCTCCTACGAGCAGTACTTC; CDR3 protein: CASSESPPTTSSYEQYF
V gene: TRBV11-2; CDR3 length: 17; D gene: TRBD1; clone size: -; J gene: TRBJ1-6; CDR3 DNA: TGTGCCAGCAGCTTAGCAGGGGGCCCTTTCTATAATTCACCCCTCCACTTT; CDR3 protein: CASSLAGGPFYNSPLHF
V gene: TRBV7-3; CDR3 length: 17; D gene: TRBD2; clone size: once; J gene: TRBJ2-7; CDR3 DNA: TGTGCCAGCAGCTTAAAACCCCAGCGGGAGGGTTCGTACGAGCAGTACTTC; CDR3 protein: CASSLKPQREGSYEQYF
V gene: TRBV6-1; CDR3 length: 14; D gene: -; clone size: -; J gene: TRBJ1-3; CDR3 DNA: TGTGCCAGCAGTGAAGTTGAACGGAGAGACACCATATATTTT; CDR3 protein: CASSEVERRDTIYF
V gene: TRBV10-3; CDR3 length: 15; D gene: -; clone size: -; J gene: TRBJ2-3; CDR3 DNA: TGTGCCATCAGTGACGGAAAGGCTAGCACAGATACGCAGTATTTT; CDR3 protein: CAISDGKASTDTQYF
V gene: TRBV19; CDR3 length: 19; D gene: TRBD2; clone size: -; J gene: TRBJ2-1; CDR3 DNA: TGTGCCAGTAGTATTGGGTCAGGCGAACGGACTAGCCGGGGGTGGCGGCAGTTCTTC; CDR3 protein: CASSIGSGERTSRGWRQFF
V gene: TRBV18; CDR3 length: 21; D gene: TRBD1; clone size: -; J gene: TRBJ2-7; CDR3 DNA: TGTGCCAGCTCACCACTGCTGTCGGGCCCCCAAGACAGGGGCTTCTACGTCGAGCAGTACTTC; CDR3 protein: CASSPLLSGPQDRGFYVEQYF
V gene: TRBV18; CDR3 length: 15; D gene: -; clone size: -; J gene: TRBJ2-5; CDR3 DNA: TGTGCCAGCTCACCATGGATGAGTGACCAAGAGACCCAGTACTTC; CDR3 protein: CASSPWMSDQETQYF
V gene: TRBV27; CDR3 length: 18; D gene: -; clone size: -; J gene: TRBJ2-7; CDR3 DNA: TGTGCCAGCAGTCGAGGGCGCTCCCGGACAGAGGTAGCCTACGAGCAGTACTTC; CDR3 protein: CASSRGRSRTEVAYEQYF
V gene: TRBV7-9; CDR3 length: 18; D gene: -; clone size: -; J gene: TRBJ2-3; CDR3 DNA: TGTGCCAGCAGCCCTTTAGGGTTTCTGGGGGAACGAACAGATACGCAGTATTTT; CDR3 protein: CASSPLGFLGERTDTQYF
V gene: TRBV5-5; CDR3 length: 16; D gene: TRBD1; clone size: -; J gene: TRBJ2-6; CDR3 DNA: TGTGCCAGCAGCCCAGACAGGGAACCTGGGGCCAACGTCCTGACTTTC; CDR3 protein: CASSPDREPGANVLTF
V gene: TRBV4-2; CDR3 length: 18; D gene: TRBD2; clone size: -; J gene: TRBJ2-3; CDR3 DNA: TGTGCCAGCAGCCTTCCAAGTCGGACTAGCCGAAACACAGATACGCAGTATTTT; CDR3 protein: CASSLPSRTSRNTDTQYF
V gene: TRBV7-9; CDR3 length: 13; D gene: -; clone size: -; J gene: TRBJ2-3; CDR3 DNA: TGTGCCAGCAGCCACCCGACCCGGCGGGCGCAGTATTTT; CDR3 protein: CASSHPTRRAQYF
V gene: TRBV28; CDR3 length: 24; D gene: TRBD1; clone size: -; J gene: TRBJ2-6; CDR3 DNA: TGTGCCAGCAGTTTGACAGGGAGTCCTGAGAGGTACCTCGGTCGCTCTAGTGGGGCCAACGTCCTGACTTTC; CDR3 protein: CASSLTGSPERYLGRSSGANVLTF
V gene: TRBV18; CDR3 length: 16; D gene: -; clone size: -; J gene: TRBJ1-4; CDR3 DNA: TGTGCCAGCTCACCCCTCCGAACAGGTGAAAATGAAAAACTGTTTTTT; CDR3 protein: CASSPLRTGENEKLFF
V gene: TRBV10-3; CDR3 length: 14; D gene: -; clone size: -; J gene: TRBJ2-6; CDR3 DNA: TGTGCCATCCCCGTGCGGTCTGGGGCCAACGTCCTGACTTTC; CDR3 protein: CAIPVRSGANVLTF
V gene: TRBV19; CDR3 length: 18; D gene: -; clone size: -; J gene: TRBJ2-7; CDR3 DNA: TGTGCCAGTAGTATGGAGACTTCTCTCCCCGGGAACTCATACGAGCAGTACTTC; CDR3 protein: CASSMETSLPGNSYEQYF
V gene: TRBV5-6; CDR3 length: 14; D gene: -; clone size: -; J gene: TRBJ2-7; CDR3 DNA: TGTGCCAGCAGTCGGGGGACGGGGTCCTACGAGCAGTACTTC; CDR3 protein: CASSRGTGSYEQYF
V gene: TRBV19; CDR3 length: 17; D gene: TRBD2; clone size: few; J gene: TRBJ2-7; CDR3 DNA: TGTGCCAGTAGTATCCGGACTAGCGGGAGTCACCCCTACGAGCAGTACTTC; CDR3 protein: CASSIRTSGSHPYEQYF